The 17 T cell receptor beta chains below were found in one sample sequenced in a study of T cells in Graves' hyperthyroidism and ophthalmopathy. RNA transcripts served as the template for amplifying TCR beta CDR3 regions. HTBI primers were the set used in a first-round RT-PCR of the TCR CDR3. TCRdb processed the multiplex PCR reads anew with MiXCR; each CDR3 protein has one entry. The sample consists of just under 750,000 distinct CDR3 sequences, roughly a third of them appearing once. Sequencing was performed on blood. The receptor set was obtained from a woman aged 40 to 50 with Graves' hyperthyroidism.

This clonotype occurred a few times. The DNA of the CDR3 is TGTGCCAGTAGCAGAAGACTAGCGGGGGGTTATGAGACCCAGTACTTC. It translates to CASSRRLAGGYETQYF. This rearrangement joins TRBV19 to TRBJ2-5; 13 bases fit TRBD2. This CDR3 spans 16 amino acids. The V gene end was trimmed by 6 bases and the J gene end by 5 bases; junction bases not matched to a gene: 9. CDR1 and CDR2 from the germline V gene are LNHDA and SQIVND (reference sequence).

The V and J genes are TRBV20-1 and TRBJ2-7; 9 bases line up with TRBD1. Germline CDR1 is DFQATT and CDR2 is SNEGSKA (reference sequence). There are 14 residues in the CDR3. The V and J ends lost 3 bases and 3 bases, in that order; junction bases with no gene match: 6. CDR3 sequence reads: CSARGQGKFYEQYF. CDR3 nucleotides: TGCAGTGCTAGGGGACAGGGAAAATTCTACGAGCAGTACTTC.

The rearrangement uses TRBV15 and TRBJ1-2; D not resolved. Trimming removed 0 bases from V and 4 bases from J, with 9 bases in between. This CDR3 region has 14 residues. In germline, CDR1 is LNHNV, CDR2 YYDKDF (reference sequence). This chain's CDR3 is CATSRDLRGYGYTF. CDR3 in DNA: TGTGCCACCAGCAGAGATCTAAGAGGCTATGGCTACACCTTC.

The sample holds a few counts of this clonotype. The V gene is TRBV19, the J gene TRBJ1-1, with 9 nucleotides matching TRBD1. The CDR3 runs 16 residues. CDR1 LNHDA and CDR2 SQIVND come from the germline V gene (reference sequence). The V and J ends lost 2 bases and 4 bases, in that order; junction bases with no gene match: 8. The DNA for the CDR3 is TGTGCCAGTAGTATAACCGGGACAGGGTCCGGCACTGAAGCTTTCTTT. It translates to CASSITGTGSGTEAFF.

This clonotype was recorded many times. The chain joins TRBV6-4 to TRBJ1-2; D unclear. Deletions cut 2 bases from V and 11 bases from J, with 6 bases between. CDR1 and CDR2 from the germline V gene are MRHNA and SNTAGT. The length of the CDR3 is 10 residues. Here the CDR3 reads CASSDVCYTF. The CDR3 nucleotides read TGTGCCAGCAGTGACGTCTGTTACACCTTC.

The chain recombines TRBV10-3 with TRBJ2-7; 8 positions agree with TRBD1. The V gene's germline CDR1 is ENHRY and CDR2 SYGVKD. V lost 10 bases to trimming and J lost 3 bases; unmatched junction nucleotides: 11. This CDR3 has 14 residues. The CDR3 loop reads CASVTGQAVYEQYF. The CDR3 DNA sequence: TGTGCCAGTGTCACGGGACAGGCTGTCTACGAGCAGTACTTC.

The gene calls are TRBV6-5 and TRBJ1-6; D not resolved. The CDR3 spans 14 residues. Germline CDR1 and CDR2: MNHEY and SVGAGI. V gave up 6 bases and J gave up 6 bases, with 12 bases separating them. The CDR3 DNA reads TGTGCCAGCAGGATGCGGGGTAGTAATTCACCCCTCCACTTT. This codes for CASRMRGSNSPLHF.

V usage is TRBV15 and J usage is TRBJ2-1; 11 nucleotides agree with TRBD2. The better agreement between TRBJ2-7 and the DNA end casts doubt on the J call. This CDR3 comprises 16 residues. The V gene's germline CDR1 is LNHNV and CDR2 YYDKDF (reference sequence). CDR3 sequence (DNA): TGTGCCACCAGCAGAGCCTTAGCGGGGGGGTACAATGAGCAGTACTTC. Encoded protein: CATSRALAGGYNEQYF.

This sequence joins TRBV29-1 and TRBJ1-2; D is unclear. Trimming shortened V by 7 bases and J by 4 bases, and 13 bases separated the two germline ends. The germline V gene has CDR1 SQVTM and CDR2 ANQGSEA. The CDR3 loop spans 12 amino acids. CDR3 sequence reads: CSGAGVGYGYTF. The CDR3 DNA reads as TGCAGCGGTGCCGGGGTAGGCTATGGCTACACCTTC.

About this clonotype itself: A much larger clone sits a single nucleotide away, making a read error possible. The chain employs TRBV24-1 and TRBJ2-2; possibly TRBD2 for D (5 bases). The CDR3 loop spans 16 amino acids. CDR1 KGHDR and CDR2 SFDVKD come from the germline V gene. CDR3: CATSDFRLGSTGEPFF. The CDR3 DNA follows: TGTGCCACCAGTGATTTTCGCTTGGGAAGCACCGGGGAGCCGTTTTTT.

This clonotype was detected ten times or more. J is TRBJ2-6 and V is TRBV19, with 7 bases aligning to TRBD1. Per germline, CDR1 LNHDA and CDR2 SQIVND (reference sequence). V gave up 4 bases and J gave up 0 bases; unmatched junction bases: 9. The CDR3 sequence is 18 residues long. CDR3 loop: CASSTGGQRYSGANVLTF. CDR3 DNA: TGTGCCAGTAGTACTGGGGGACAGCGCTACTCTGGGGCCAACGTCCTGACTTTC.

The chain joins TRBV25-1 to TRBJ2-7; 8 bases are a match to TRBD1. Germline CDR1 and CDR2: MGHDK and SYGVNS. This CDR3 spans 13 amino acids. Losses at the gene ends were 9 bases for V and 1 base for J; bases not matched to a gene: 5. CDR3: CASWDRPSYEQYF. CDR3 DNA: TGTGCCAGTTGGGACAGGCCTTCCTACGAGCAGTACTTC.

There are many counts of this clonotype. The chain has TRBV19 and TRBJ1-5; 9 bases are shared with TRBD1. J gave up 4 bases and V 6 bases, and 7 bases lay outside the gene matches. The CDR3 length is 15 residues. Germline V CDR1 and CDR2: LNHDA, SQIVND (reference sequence). The CDR3 here is CASSLRDRENQPQHF. CDR3 nucleotides: TGTGCCAGTAGCCTCCGGGACAGGGAGAATCAGCCCCAGCATTTT.

This clonotype was seen a few times. The chain carries TRBV7-2 and TRBJ1-6; D remains unclear. Germline V CDR1 and CDR2: SGHTA, FQGNSA. This CDR3 is built from 16 residues. The V and J ends lost 3 bases and 5 bases respectively, with 14 bases between them. CDR3 residues: CASSLDPGSHNSPLHF. DNA for the CDR3: TGTGCCAGCAGCTTGGATCCGGGGTCTCATAATTCACCCCTCCACTTT.

With respect to this clonotype: A much larger clone is a single base away; this may be a read error. The V call is TRBV11-2, the J call TRBJ2-5, with D possibly matching TRBD2 (6 bases). This CDR3 spans 15 amino acids. V dropped 1 base and J dropped 6 bases, with 15 bases sitting between them. Germline V lookup: CDR1 SGHAT, CDR2 FQNNGV. The CDR3 sequence: CASSLGGEALKTQYF. DNA for the CDR3: TGTGCCAGCAGCTTAGGCGGGGAGGCCCTAAAGACCCAGTACTTC.

This clonotype was observed a handful of times. The rearrangement joins TRBV19 to TRBJ2-7; 10 nucleotides match TRBD2. J lost 1 base, V lost 5 bases, and 5 bases had no gene match. Germline lookup yields CDR1 LNHDA and CDR2 SQIVND (reference sequence). CDR3 length equals 15 residues. CDR3 bases: TGTGCCAGTAGTGTAGCGGGAGGCTCGTCCTACGAGCAGTACTTC. Translated: CASSVAGGSSYEQYF.

This clonotype has only a few counts. The chain has TRBV6-5 and TRBJ2-7; unclear D gene. Germline V gene lookup returns CDR1 MNHEY and CDR2 SVGAGI. CDR3 length equals 15 residues. V was shortened by 7 bases and J by 2 bases, with 18 bases between the two germline ends. CDR3 nucleotides: TGTGCCAGCATGATAGATACCAGGAAAACCTACGAGCAGTACTTC. This encodes CASMIDTRKTYEQYF.